The 9 T cell receptor beta chains reported below all come from one sample, sequenced in a study of regulatory T cells in long-lasting Graves disease. Noted time point: newly diagnosed GD, antithyroid drugs for less than 3 months. Researchers made the TCR library from RNA that was extracted from PBMCs. The TCR beta library used iRepertoire HTBI primers with Arm-PCR amplification of CDR3. TCRdb redid the calling of the multiplex PCR reads with MiXCR, one entry per CDR3 protein. The table has 580,000 or so distinct CDR3 sequences, around 16% seen once; the top ten hold more than 10%. Another study also made use of these data, one on T cells in Graves' hyperthyroidism and ophthalmopathy.

This specimen was peripheral blood mononuclear cells (PBMCs), taken at new diagnosis, from a patient treated with antithyroid drugs. The receptors shown here come from a man between 18 and 35 years old with Graves disease.

This clonotype was picked up one time. J is TRBJ2-7 and V is TRBV10-1; 7 bases align to TRBD1. CDR1 WNHNN and CDR2 SYGVQD come from the germline V gene (reference sequence). The CDR3 is 16 amino acids. Trimming removed 0 bases from V and 3 bases from J; junction bases left unmatched: 8. The CDR3 DNA reads as TGCGCCAGCAGTGAGTCTCCCGGGACAGCCGACTACGAGCAGTACTTC. Its protein is CASSESPGTADYEQYF.

There are a few counts of this clonotype. The chain carries TRBV7-9 and TRBJ1-4; unclear D gene. Germline CDR1 is SEHNR and CDR2 is FQNEAQ (reference sequence). This CDR3 region has 15 residues. The V end lost 1 base, the J end lost 0 bases, and 6 bases lay between the germline ends. The CDR3 spells CASSLELTTNEKLFF. As DNA, the CDR3 is TGTGCCAGCAGCTTAGAGCTGACAACTAATGAAAAACTGTTTTTT.

This rearrangement joins TRBV11-2 to TRBJ2-1; 7 bases are shared with TRBD2. The ends lost 5 bases at V and 7 bases at J; junction bases unmatched: 14. CDR3 size: 16 residues. Germline V gene sequence: CDR1 SGHAT, CDR2 FQNNGV. The CDR3 sequence is CASSRARGGSKNEQFF. In DNA, the CDR3 is TGTGCCAGCAGCAGGGCGCGGGGCGGGAGTAAAAATGAGCAGTTCTTC. Using reference TRBV11-2 and TRBJ2-1 for the parts outside the CDR3, the full variable domain is EAGVAQSPRYKIIEKRQSVAFWCNPISGHATLYWYQQILGQGPKLLIQFQNNGVVDDSQLPKDRFSAERLKGVDSTLKIQPAKLEDSAVYLCASSRARGGSKNEQFFGPGTRLTVL.

This clonotype occurred a few times. The chain couples TRBV19 to TRBJ2-7; 9 nucleotides agree with TRBD2. From germline, CDR1 is LNHDA and CDR2 SQIVND (reference sequence). With V trimmed by 5 bases and J by 2 bases, 7 bases remained unmatched. CDR3 length: 15 amino acids. CDR3 sequence (DNA): TGTGCCAGTAGTCCTGCGGGAGGGCCCGCCTACGAGCAGTACTTC. Translated: CASSPAGGPAYEQYF. The complete variable domain, with remaining parts taken from reference TRBV19 and TRBJ2-7, reads DGGITQSPKYLFRKEGQNVTLSCEQNLNHDAMYWYRQDPGQGLRLIYYSQIVNDFQKGDIAEGYSVSREKKESFPLTVTSAQKNPTAFYLCASSPAGGPAYEQYFGPGTRLTVT.

This clonotype has a handful of counts. V and J are TRBV5-1 and TRBJ2-5; 13 nucleotides match TRBD2. This CDR3 has 16 residues. Trimming took 4 bases from V and 3 from J; bases not matched to a gene: 6. Germline CDR1 is SGHRS and CDR2 is YFSETQ. CDR3 bases: TGCGCCAGCAGCCCCCTAGGGACTAGCGGGAAAGAGACCCAGTACTTC. Residues: CASSPLGTSGKETQYF.

This clonotype was detected ten times or more. The chain couples TRBV3-1 to TRBJ2-2, with D possibly matching TRBD1 (7 bases). The germline CDR1 and CDR2 sequences are LGHDT and YNNKEL (reference sequence). Trimming stripped 1 base from V and 8 bases from J, with 17 bases between. CDR3 length: 16 amino acids. The CDR3 DNA reads TGTGCCAGCAGCCAAGTGCAGGGGGAGGCCGGAGGGGAGCTGTTTTTT. This codes for CASSQVQGEAGGELFF.

The chain is built from TRBV7-3 and TRBJ2-1; 11 bases are a match to TRBD2. Germline V gene lookup returns CDR1 SGHTA and CDR2 FQGTGA. With V trimmed by 5 bases and J by 5 bases, 11 bases remained unmatched. This CDR3 is 17 amino acids long. The CDR3 reads CASSPSRGLAGHNEQFF. CDR3 in DNA: TGTGCCAGCAGCCCTAGTCGAGGACTAGCGGGCCACAATGAGCAGTTCTTC.

This clonotype was observed a few times. The gene calls are TRBV27 and TRBJ2-1, with D perhaps matching TRBD1 (8 bases). Trimming took 5 bases from V and 12 from J, leaving 23 bases between them. The CDR3 runs to 15 residues. The germline V gene encodes CDR1 MNHEY and CDR2 SMNVEV (reference sequence). The CDR3 DNA follows: TGTGCCAGCAGTGCCAAACAGGGGGGGGGCACGGGGCAGTTCTTC. Protein product: CASSAKQGGGTGQFF.

Comments on this clonotype: This could be a read error, since a much larger clone is one nucleotide away. The chain has TRBV30 and TRBJ1-3; D is possibly TRBD1 (5 bases). The germline gives CDR1 GTSNPN, CDR2 SVGIG (reference sequence). V was pared by 8 bases and J by 4 bases, with 18 bases between. The CDR3 length is 14 residues. The DNA for the CDR3 is TGTGCCCGGAACCCCTCAGGGTTCGGAAACACCATATATTTT. This encodes CARNPSGFGNTIYF.